The rows below give T cell receptor beta chains drawn from one sample of a study of patients and donors after allogeneic stem cell transplantation. MiXCR was run by TCRdb on the RT-PCR reads, yielding one entry per CDR3 protein. The data show 900,000 to 1,000,000 distinct CDR3 sequences, about a sixth seen once. Material for sequencing was blood, either unsorted or a sorted T cell fraction (not recorded which). The source is a human donor who was either an allogeneic HSCT recipient or a stem cell or donor lymphocyte infusion donor (not recorded which). It is not recorded whose cells these are; they may come from a transplant donor. CDR3s include the opening cysteine and the closing phenylalanine or tryptophan. D genes are given only for firm matches. Expanded clones are given a class, and other clones once, few, many or no size at all.

j_gene	abundance	d_gene	len	v_gene	CDR3nt	CDR3aa
TRBJ1-2	-	TRBD1	14	TRBV11-2	TGTGCCAGCAGTTCCGGGACAGGGGAGGTTGGCTACACCTTC	CASSSGTGEVGYTF
TRBJ1-5	many	-	15	TRBV29-1	TGCAGCGTTGGAGGACGAGGAGGAAGCAATCAGCCCCAGCATTTT	CSVGGRGGSNQPQHF
TRBJ2-1	-	TRBD2	16	TRBV20-1	TGCAGTGCTAGATCCGGGACTAGCGGGAGGGCGGGTGAGCAGTTCTTC	CSARSGTSGRAGEQFF
TRBJ1-2	few	TRBD1	16	TRBV4-3	TGCGCCAGCAGCCACCAGGGACAGACCATTAACTATGGCTACACCTTC	CASSHQGQTINYGYTF
TRBJ2-7	few	-	15	TRBV7-2	TGTGCCAGCAGCACGGACCTATTGAGCTCCTACGAGCAGTACTTC	CASSTDLLSSYEQYF
TRBJ2-7	few	-	15	TRBV4-2	TGTGCCAGCAGCCCCTCCGGGACTCGCCACTACGAGCAGTACTTC	CASSPSGTRHYEQYF
TRBJ1-2	many	TRBD1	15	TRBV29-1	TGCAGCGTTTACTATCAGGGGGCAGCTAACTATGGCTACACCTTC	CSVYYQGAANYGYTF
TRBJ2-1	few	-	18	TRBV11-2	TGTGCCAGCAGCTCTAGAGGGGGGACCCTAAGCTCCTACAATGAGCAGTTCTTC	CASSSRGGTLSSYNEQFF
TRBJ1-6	-	TRBD1	19	TRBV5-1	TGCGCCAGCAGCCGCACCTCGGGACAGACCTTTTGGAATAATTCACCCCTCCACTTT	CASSRTSGQTFWNNSPLHF
TRBJ2-7	-	-	14	TRBV7-9	TGTGCCAGCAGCTTAGGGGGCGGGCGACACGAGCAGTACTTC	CASSLGGGRHEQYF
TRBJ2-1	many	TRBD1	15	TRBV12-3/TRBV12-4	TGTGCCAGCAGTTCCGGACAGGGCCCCTACAATGAGCAGTTCTTC	CASSSGQGPYNEQFF
TRBJ1-5	few	TRBD1	17	TRBV25-1	TGTGCCAGCAGTGATTCCCCCGGGACAGACGTAGGTCAGCCCCAGCATTTT	CASSDSPGTDVGQPQHF
TRBJ1-1	-	-	14	TRBV12-3/TRBV12-4	TGTGCCAGCAGTTTGCGAGGGCGCTTGGTTGTAGCTTTCTTT	CASSLRGRLVVAFF
TRBJ2-5	-	-	15	TRBV9	TGTGCCAGCAGCGTAGATACTGGAGATTTGGAGACCCAGTACTTC	CASSVDTGDLETQYF
TRBJ2-5	-	-	17	TRBV6-5	TGTGCCAGCAGTTACTCTAGCGACCGATGGGGGACAGAGACCCAGTACTTC	CASSYSSDRWGTETQYF
TRBJ1-5	few	-	12	TRBV30	TGTGCCTGGAGTACCTTGAATCAGCCCCAGCATTTT	CAWSTLNQPQHF
TRBJ2-2	-	-	13	TRBV20-1	TGCAGTGCCCCTGACTGGAACACCGGGGAGCTGTTTTTT	CSAPDWNTGELFF
TRBJ1-1	many	-	13	TRBV10-3	TGTGCCATCAAGGCCGGGGCGAACACTGAAGCTTTCTTT	CAIKAGANTEAFF
TRBJ1-5	many	TRBD1	16	TRBV10-3	TGTGCCACCCAGCTGGGACAGGGGAAAATAAGTCAGCCCCAGCATTTT	CATQLGQGKISQPQHF
TRBJ2-3	-	-	14	TRBV13	TGTGCCAGCAGCTCCCCTCCTAGCACAGATACGCAGTATTTT	CASSSPPSTDTQYF
TRBJ1-1	-	-	9	TRBV20-1	TGCAGTGTGTACCCTGAAGCTTTCTTT	CSVYPEAFF
TRBJ1-2	few	-	14	TRBV5-1	TGCGCCAGCAGCTTGGGTGGGCAATCGGACGGCTACACCTTC	CASSLGGQSDGYTF